The text below deals with one TCR beta chain. The sample originates from a study of blood T cell repertoires in COVID-19. As originally analysed: Quantification of nucleated cells was approximated via reference gene primer amplification. TCRdb keeps only in-frame clones here, not all; method: immunoSEQ multiplex PCR. From that table come the V and J calls and clone size; the DNA was used to work out D and trimming. The data contain about 98,000 clones, around 80% of them seen just once; the ten biggest clones take up roughly 24%. This CDR3 has 15 residues. CDR1 and CDR2 (germline): KGHDR, SFDVKD. With 3 bases removed from V and 7 bases from J, the gap between germline ends came to 17 bases.

This sequence was found in a man between 65 and 85 years old with acute or convalescent COVID-19. This sequence joins TRBV24-1 and TRBJ1-2; D is perhaps TRBD1 (5 bases). Material for sequencing was peripheral blood. The chain's CDR3 is CATSDPREGLGGYTF. The DNA of the CDR3 is TGTGCCACCAGTGATCCCCGGGAGGGGCTTGGTGGCTACACCTTC.